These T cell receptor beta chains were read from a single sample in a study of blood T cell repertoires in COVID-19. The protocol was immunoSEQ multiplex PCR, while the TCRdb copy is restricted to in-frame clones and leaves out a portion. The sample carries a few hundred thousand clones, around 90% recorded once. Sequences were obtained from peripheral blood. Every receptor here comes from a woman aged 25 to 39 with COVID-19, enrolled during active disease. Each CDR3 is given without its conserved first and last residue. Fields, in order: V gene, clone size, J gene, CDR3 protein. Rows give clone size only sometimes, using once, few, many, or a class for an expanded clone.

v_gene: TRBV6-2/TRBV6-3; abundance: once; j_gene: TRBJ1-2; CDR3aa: ASSFDRFFYGYT
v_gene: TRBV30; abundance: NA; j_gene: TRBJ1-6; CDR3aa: AWSVTRGRVSSPLH
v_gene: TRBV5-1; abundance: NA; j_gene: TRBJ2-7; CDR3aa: ASSLAVGGGQY
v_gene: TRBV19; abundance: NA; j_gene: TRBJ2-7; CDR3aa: ASSFGGSYEQY
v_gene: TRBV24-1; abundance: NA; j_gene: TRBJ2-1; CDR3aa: ATSDYRDPANEQF
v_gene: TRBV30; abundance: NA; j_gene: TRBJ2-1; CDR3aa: AWTSGRAAEQF
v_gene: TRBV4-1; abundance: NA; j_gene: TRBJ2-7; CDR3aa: ASSPLGRENYEQY
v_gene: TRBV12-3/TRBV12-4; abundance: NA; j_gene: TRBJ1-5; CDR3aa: ASSLVRVEPQH
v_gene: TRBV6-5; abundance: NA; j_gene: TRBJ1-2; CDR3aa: ASLDQGTYGYT
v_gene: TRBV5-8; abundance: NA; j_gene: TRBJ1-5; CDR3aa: ASSWGGPQH
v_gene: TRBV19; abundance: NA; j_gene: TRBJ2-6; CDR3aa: ASRGQGSGANVLT
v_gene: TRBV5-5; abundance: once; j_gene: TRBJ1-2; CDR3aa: ASSLEDRGNYGYT